Presented here are 20 T cell receptor beta chains from one specimen sequenced in a study of T cell repertoires in ileal Crohn's disease. The repertoire was sequenced with immunoSEQ multiplex PCR; TCRdb's copy has only in-frame clones and lacks some. The sample lists about 6,500 clones; 60% to 75% were seen once. The sequenced sample was ileal tissue. The source is an adult with Crohn's disease.

CDR3 amino acids: CATRPPQGGYEQYF. The CDR3 DNA reads TGTGCCACCAGACCCCCCCAGGGGGGCTACGAGCAGTACTTC. The V and J genes are TRBV6-5 and TRBJ2-7; D might be TRBD1 (7 bases). This CDR3 contains 14 residues. The V gene's germline CDR1 is MNHEY and CDR2 SVGAGI. Trimming pared 10 bases from V and 3 bases from J, leaving 19 bases between.

The rearrangement links TRBV9 to TRBJ1-5; TRBD1 agrees at 8 bases. The germline V gene has CDR1 SGDLS and CDR2 YYNGEE. This CDR3 is built from 15 residues. J was trimmed by 4 bases and V by 0 bases; bases with no gene match: 3. For the CDR3, the DNA is TGTGCCAGCAGCGTAGGACAGGGGCCTAATCAGCCCCAGCATTTT. This gives the protein CASSVGQGPNQPQHF.

For the CDR3, the DNA is TGTGCCAGCAGCGCGGGACAGATGAACACTGAAGCTTTCTTT. Its protein product is CASSAGQMNTEAFF. The gene calls are TRBV9 and TRBJ1-1; 7 bases map to TRBD1. There are 14 residues in the CDR3. The germline V gene has CDR1 SGDLS and CDR2 YYNGEE. V trimming: 3 bases; J trimming: 0 bases; junction bases outside the gene matches: 2.

Notes on this clone: Germline and junction disagree at one end, which may indicate a read error. The chain has TRBV4-3 and TRBJ1-1; D unresolved. In germline, CDR1 is LGHNA, CDR2 YSLEER. The CDR3 runs 17 residues. The CDR3 nucleotides are TGCGCCAGCAGCGAAGACTATAGCACCCTGAAAAACACTGAAGCTTTCTTT. It specifies CASSEDYSTLKNTEAFF.

The chain links TRBV4-1 to TRBJ1-5, with D possibly being TRBD1 (5 bases). CDR1 and CDR2 (germline): MGHRA, YSYEKL. The CDR3 extends over 16 amino acids. V was clipped by 0 bases and J by 3 bases, with 12 bases between them. CDR3 nucleotide sequence: TGCGCCAGCAGCCAAGAGGGGGGATTTGTCAATCAGCCCCAGCATTTT. This translates into CASSQEGGFVNQPQHF.

The chain employs TRBV6-5 and TRBJ2-1; 12 bases align to TRBD2. Per the germline V gene, CDR1 is MNHEY and CDR2 is SVGAGI. After removal of 6 bases from V and 3 bases from J, the junction contained 3 bases not matched to a gene. The CDR3 spans 15 residues. The CDR3 DNA follows: TGTGCCAGCAGAGAGACTAGCGGGGGCTACAATGAGCAGTTCTTC. Translated, it gives CASRETSGGYNEQFF.

V gene TRBV5-4 combines with J gene TRBJ1-6; maybe TRBD1 (6 bases). Trimming removed 6 bases at V and 9 bases at J, with 19 bases between. From germline, CDR1 is SGHNT and CDR2 YYREEE (reference sequence). The CDR3 loop spans 15 amino acids. The CDR3 spells CASTSTTGGSSPLHF. DNA of the CDR3: TGTGCCAGCACCTCCACGACAGGTGGGAGTTCACCCCTCCACTTT. The complete variable domain, with remaining parts taken from reference TRBV5-4 and TRBJ1-6, reads ETGVTQSPTHLIKTRGQQVTLRCSSQSGHNTVSWYQQALGQGPQFIFQYYREEENGRGNFPPRFSGLQFPNYSSELNVNALELDDSALYLCASTSTTGGSSPLHFGNGTRLTVT.

The chain joins TRBV7-2 to TRBJ2-5, with D maybe TRBD2 (6 bases). CDR1 is SGHTA, CDR2 FQGNSA, per germline. This CDR3 is 14 amino acids long. V dropped 3 bases and J dropped 1 base, with 9 bases sitting between them. CDR3 bases: TGTGCCAGCAGCTTCGGGGGACCCCAAGAGACCCAGTACTTC. Amino acid sequence: CASSFGGPQETQYF.

The genes are TRBV4-2 and TRBJ2-1; 8 bases are shared with TRBD2. CDR3 length: 18 amino acids. Germline V lookup: CDR1 LGHNA, CDR2 YNFKEQ. The V segment lost 0 bases and the J segment 9 bases; nucleotides outside the gene matches: 16. The CDR3 coding sequence is TGTGCCAGCAGCCAAGATATCGATTCCGGGACTAGGGGTAGTGAGCAGTTCTTC. Translating it yields CASSQDIDSGTRGSEQFF.

This clone has only a few counts. This sequence joins TRBV19 and TRBJ2-3; no firm D call. The CDR3 runs 11 residues. V lost 8 bases and J lost 4, with 7 bases in between. Germline CDR1 LNHDA, CDR2 SQIVND (reference sequence). The CDR3 DNA reads as TGTGCCAGTGGAGACTCAGATACGCAGTATTTT. It specifies CASGDSDTQYF.

This clone is categorized as medium-sized. The V gene is TRBV7-9, the J gene TRBJ1-4; 8 positions match TRBD1. With V trimmed by 4 bases and J by 2 bases, 3 bases remained unmatched. The V gene's germline CDR1 is SEHNR and CDR2 FQNEAQ (reference sequence). There are 15 residues in the CDR3. CDR3 DNA sequence: TGTGCCAGCAGCTGGCGGACAGGGACTAATGAAAAACTGTTTTTT. Its protein product is CASSWRTGTNEKLFF. Complete variable domain (other parts from reference TRBV7-9 and TRBJ1-4): DTGVSQNPRHKITKRGQNVTFRCDPISEHNRLYWYRQTLGQGPEFLTYFQNEAQLEKSRLLSDRFSAERPKGSFSTLEIQRTEQGDSAMYLCASSWRTGTNEKLFFGSGTQLSVL.

This clone is judged medium-sized. This sequence joins TRBV19 and TRBJ1-1, with D possibly matching TRBD1 (6 bases). Between the trimmed V and J ends, which lost 7 bases and 1 base, there was a span of 19 bases. From germline, CDR1 is LNHDA and CDR2 SQIVND (reference sequence). The length of the CDR3 is 16 residues. The CDR3 DNA reads TGTGCCAGTACTCATGCCCTCCGGACAGCGAACACTGAAGCTTTCTTT. Translation gives CASTHALRTANTEAFF.

The rearrangement joins TRBV27 to TRBJ1-5; 8 bases are a match to TRBD1. With V trimmed by 5 bases and J by 3 bases, 6 bases remained unmatched. Germline CDR1 and CDR2: MNHEY and SMNVEV (reference sequence). The CDR3 sequence is 15 residues long. The CDR3 DNA reads TGTGCCAGCAGTACGACAGGGGCCATCAATCAGCCCCAGCATTTT. This codes for CASSTTGAINQPQHF.

This chain connects TRBV2 to TRBJ2-3; a possible D gene is TRBD1 (5 bases). Germline V gene lookup returns CDR1 SNHLY and CDR2 FYNNEI. The V end lost 4 bases, the J end lost 0 bases, and 11 bases lay between the germline ends. The CDR3 covers 15 residues. The CDR3 DNA is TGTGCCAGCAGTGTCGGCGCAGGGAGCACAGATACGCAGTATTTT. Protein: CASSVGAGSTDTQYF.

The chain joins TRBV5-1 to TRBJ2-7; maybe TRBD2 (5 bases). CDR3 length: 12 amino acids. V shed 3 bases and J shed 5 bases, with 9 bases lying between them. Germline V lookup: CDR1 SGHRS, CDR2 YFSETQ. CDR3 amino acids: CASSSGYHEQYF. The CDR3 bases are TGCGCCAGCAGCTCGGGGTACCACGAGCAGTACTTC.

The gene calls are TRBV9 and TRBJ1-1, with D possibly matching TRBD1 (6 bases). This CDR3 is 16 amino acids long. Trimming stripped 1 base from V and 3 bases from J, with 16 bases between. CDR1 is SGDLS and CDR2 is YYNGEE in the germline V gene. CDR3 residues: CASSVRSTGFDTEAFF. The DNA for the CDR3 is TGTGCCAGCAGCGTACGATCAACAGGGTTCGACACTGAAGCTTTCTTT.

The chain is built from TRBV5-1 and TRBJ1-6; 10 bases fit TRBD1. Germline CDR1 SGHRS, CDR2 YFSETQ. This CDR3 region has 15 residues. The V segment lost 4 bases and the J segment 8 bases; nucleotides outside the gene matches: 6. The CDR3 sequence is CASSRAGTGDSPLHF. The DNA of the CDR3 is TGCGCCAGCAGCAGAGCTGGGACAGGGGATTCACCCCTCCACTTT.

The chain has TRBV2 and TRBJ2-7, with TRBD1 matching over 12 bases. With 5 bases clipped from V and 5 bases from J, the junction kept 7 bases outside the gene matches. Germline-derived CDR1 and CDR2 are SNHLY and FYNNEI. CDR3 length equals 15 residues. CDR3 sequence reads: CASSSGQGALNEQYF. CDR3 nucleotides: TGTGCCAGCAGTTCGGGACAGGGGGCGCTCAACGAGCAGTACTTC.

Comment on this clone: A read error may produce the germline difference seen at one junction end. The chain combines TRBV2 with TRBJ2-7; 8 bases agree with TRBD1. Per the germline V gene, CDR1 is SNHLY and CDR2 is FYNNEI. The CDR3 runs to 12 residues. The CDR3 DNA reads as TGTGCCAGCAGTGGACAGCGACAGGGGCGAAATTTC. Residues: CASSGQRQGRNF. The full variable domain, in which reference TRBV2 and TRBJ2-7 provide the parts outside the CDR3, is EPEVTQTPSHQVTQMGQEVILRCVPISNHLYFYWYRQILGQKVEFLVSFYNNEISEKSEIFDDQFSVERPDGSNFTLKIRSTKLEDSAMYFCASSGQRQGRNFGPGTRLTVT.

The V and J genes are TRBV13 and TRBJ1-2; weak D call: TRBD1 (6 bases). CDR3 size: 14 residues. Trimming stripped 3 bases from V and 4 bases from J, with 12 bases between. Germline CDR1 and CDR2: PRHDT and FYEKMQ (reference sequence). The CDR3 reads CASSLEGQTYGYTF. As DNA, the CDR3 is TGTGCCAGCAGCTTGGAAGGACAGACCTATGGCTACACCTTC.